One and the same sample provided the 13 T cell receptor beta chains below, sequenced in a study of blood T cell repertoires in COVID-19. TCRdb's table, derived via immunoSEQ multiplex PCR, lists solely in-frame clones and lacks some. The table lists hundreds of thousands of clones, around nine tenths of them singletons. Sequencing used PBMCs or T cells enriched from blood (not recorded which). The receptors were gathered from a woman in her forties or fifties who had recovered from COVID-19.

This clone was detected only once. The chain employs TRBV7-2 and TRBJ1-2; D uncertain. Germline assignment: CDR1 SGHTA and CDR2 FQGNSA. The CDR3 spans 13 residues. The V gene lost 5 bases and the J gene lost 3 bases, with 10 bases spanning the gap. DNA of the CDR3: TGTGCCAGCAGCCCCGACACCCACTATGGCTACACCTTC. It encodes CASSPDTHYGYTF. Full variable domain (rest looked up from reference TRBV7-2 and TRBJ1-2): GAGVSQSPSNKVTEKGKDVELRCDPISGHTALYWYRQSLGQGLEFLIYFQGNSAPDKSGLPSDRFSAERTGGSVSTLTIQRTQQEDSAVYLCASSPDTHYGYTFGSGTRLTVV.

This clone was picked up a small number of times. The rearrangement joins TRBV7-2 to TRBJ2-7; the match to TRBD2 covers 7 bases. The V gene's germline CDR1 is SGHTA and CDR2 FQGNSA. This CDR3 comprises 16 residues. Unmatched junction bases numbered 6, after V lost 1 base and J lost 0 bases. The CDR3 here is CASSLVGGLHSYEQYF. CDR3 DNA sequence: TGTGCCAGCAGCTTAGTGGGGGGACTACACTCCTACGAGCAGTACTTC.

This clone appeared a single time. The CDR3 nucleotides read TGTGCCAGCAGCTCACTTGGCAGGACTGAAGCTTTCTTT. Its protein is CASSSLGRTEAFF. The gene calls are TRBV28 and TRBJ1-1; D not resolved. This CDR3 has 13 amino acids. CDR1 and CDR2 (germline): MDHEN, SYDVKM. The V gene lost 6 bases and the J gene lost 5 bases, with 13 bases spanning the gap. The whole variable domain, remainder taken from reference TRBV28 and TRBJ1-1, is DVKVTQSSRYLVKRTGEKVFLECVQDMDHENMFWYRQDPGLGLRLIYFSYDVKMKEKGDIPEGYSVSREKKERFSLILESASTNQTSMYLCASSSLGRTEAFFGQGTRLTVV.

The chain recombines TRBV20-1 with TRBJ1-1, with D hard to call. Trimming removed 6 bases at V and 6 bases at J, with 11 bases between. The V gene's germline CDR1 is DFQATT and CDR2 SNEGSKA (reference sequence). The CDR3 runs 11 residues. CDR3 residues: CSALAQAEAFF. The CDR3 coding sequence is TGCAGTGCCCTAGCCCAGGCTGAAGCTTTCTTT.

The rearrangement uses TRBV21-1 and TRBJ2-7; TRBD1 is the table's D call, not checked against the DNA. TRBV21-1 is described as a pseudogene. The length of the CDR3 is 15 residues. The CDR3 nucleotides are TGTGCCAGCGTAGGCTCCTGGACAGGGGAAGACGAGCAGTACTTC. It specifies CASVGSWTGEDEQYF.

This clone was seen a single time. This sequence joins TRBV4-2 and TRBJ1-3; no firm D call. Germline values: CDR1 LGHNA, CDR2 YNFKEQ. This CDR3 spans 16 amino acids. The V end lost 0 bases, the J end lost 4 bases, and 13 bases lay between the germline ends. CDR3 nucleotides: TGTGCCAGCAGCCAAGATGTCGTGGCGGCGGGAAACACCATATATTTT. This encodes CASSQDVVAAGNTIYF.

This CDR3 is CAISAHPRQANQPQHF. The CDR3 DNA follows: TGTGCCATCAGTGCTCACCCTCGACAGGCCAATCAGCCCCAGCATTTT. The chain couples TRBV10-3 to TRBJ1-5, with D perhaps matching TRBD1 (6 bases). The CDR3 is 16 residues long. Trimming took off 4 bases at V and 3 bases at J, with 16 bases between the two ends. CDR1 and CDR2 from the germline V gene are ENHRY and SYGVKD.

The rearrangement uses TRBV5-5 and TRBJ2-7; 10 bases align to TRBD1. CDR3 length: 15 amino acids. CDR1 and CDR2 from the germline V gene are SGHKS and YYEKEE (reference sequence). V shed 4 bases, J shed 4 bases, and the junction held 8 bases outside the gene matches. The CDR3 loop reads CASSRSGTGVYEQYF. CDR3 bases: TGTGCCAGCAGCAGGTCCGGGACAGGGGTTTACGAGCAGTACTTC.

The chain combines TRBV5-1 with TRBJ1-2; TRBD1 might be the D (6 bases). The CDR3 contains 14 residues. In germline, CDR1 is SGHRS, CDR2 YFSETQ. V dropped 4 bases and J dropped 8 bases, with 18 bases sitting between them. Written as DNA, the CDR3 is TGCGCCAGCAGCGGATATCTTGGGGGCTGGGGCTACACCTTC. Protein sequence: CASSGYLGGWGYTF. The full variable domain, completed using reference TRBV5-1 and TRBJ1-2, is KAGVTQTPRYLIKTRGQQVTLSCSPISGHRSVSWYQQTPGQGLQFLFEYFSETQRNKGNFPGRFSGRQFSNSRSEMNVSTLELGDSALYLCASSGYLGGWGYTFGSGTRLTVV.

This rearrangement joins TRBV4-1 to TRBJ1-1; D uncertain. This CDR3 has 14 amino acids. Germline V gene sequence: CDR1 MGHRA, CDR2 YSYEKL. V gave up 1 base and J gave up 7 bases, with 13 bases separating them. The CDR3 loop is CASSQARERDEAFF. CDR3 coding DNA: TGCGCCAGCAGCCAAGCCCGGGAGAGGGATGAAGCTTTCTTT.

This chain joins TRBV30 and TRBJ1-1; D remains ambiguous. The CDR3 loop spans 13 amino acids. V lost 1 base and J 3 bases, leaving 9 bases between the germline ends. Germline CDR1 GTSNPN, CDR2 SVGIG (reference sequence). CDR3 loop: CAWSGQIDTEAFF. The CDR3, as DNA: TGTGCCTGGAGTGGGCAGATCGACACTGAAGCTTTCTTT.

The chain employs TRBV5-3 and TRBJ1-5; 10 bases match TRBD1. TRBV5-3 is given ORF status, its function remaining uncertain. V gave up 3 bases and J gave up 13 bases; unmatched junction bases: 10. The CDR3 is made up of 14 amino acids. CDR3 DNA sequence: TGTGCCAGAAGCTCGACAGGGGGCCACAACAAACAGCATTTT. It translates to CARSSTGGHNKQHF.

About this clone: The sample holds other DNA sequences that translate to the same CDR3. The chain has TRBV27 and TRBJ1-2, with 8 bases lining up with TRBD1. The CDR3 contains 14 residues. J gave up 2 bases and V 5 bases, and 4 bases lay outside the gene matches. Germline loops: CDR1 MNHEY, CDR2 SMNVEV (reference sequence). The CDR3 DNA reads TGTGCCAGCAGTCTCAGGGGGCCCAACTATGGCTACACCTTC. Translating it yields CASSLRGPNYGYTF.